A single sample is the source of the 10 T cell receptor beta chains below, sequenced in a study of T cell responses to AZD1222 COVID-19 vaccine (dated by TCRdb to about 2021). The protocol used for the library was the immunoSEQ multiplex PCR assay. TCRdb obtained this table from immuneACCESS and retained in-frame rearrangements with V and J assigned. These tables miss some clones; where compared with another copy, unresolved V genes account for less than half of the shortfall, and the remainder is unexplained. The table for this sample lists roughly 100,000 clones; 93% of them were counted only once. The top ten clones comprise around 5% of the sample. The sample's time point, from its label and the paper: baseline before first vaccination. Source: peripheral blood, taken on day 0 of AZD1222 vaccination. All receptors derive from an adult in good health.

The gene calls are TRBV4-3 and TRBJ1-4; a weak D match, TRBD1 (6 bases). This CDR3 has 13 residues. V was shortened by 5 bases and J by 5 bases, with 9 bases between the two germline ends. Germline assignment: CDR1 LGHNA and CDR2 YSLEER. CDR3 sequence reads: CASSGQLNEKLFF. In DNA form, the CDR3 reads TGCGCCAGCAGCGGACAGCTAAATGAAAAACTGTTTTTT.

The V call is TRBV19, the J call TRBJ2-2; D ambiguous. The germline CDR1 and CDR2 sequences are LNHDA and SQIVND (reference sequence). This CDR3 is 11 amino acids long. V lost 7 bases and J 13 bases, leaving 13 bases between the germline ends. This chain's CDR3 is CASTSSSGLFF. The CDR3 DNA reads as TGTGCCAGTACCTCTTCCAGTGGGCTGTTTTTT.

The J gene is TRBJ2-1, the V gene TRBV10-1; TRBD1 agrees at 8 bases. CDR1 and CDR2 (germline): WNHNN, SYGVQD (reference sequence). V dropped 7 bases and J dropped 6; count of bases not matched to a gene: 8. The CDR3 spans 14 residues. In DNA, the CDR3 is TGCGCCAGCAAGGACAGGGAAAGTGGCAATGAGCAGTTCTTC. Protein product: CASKDRESGNEQFF.

This clone is labeled as medium-sized. The chain has TRBV6-2 or TRBV6-3 and TRBJ2-1, with 8 bases identical to TRBD2. Germline CDR1 reads MNHEY; CDR2 reads SVGEGT. This CDR3 has 14 amino acids. V gave up 5 bases and J gave up 0 bases; unmatched junction bases: 0. Here the CDR3 reads CASSSGSSYNEQFF. The CDR3 nucleotides are TGTGCCAGCAGTAGCGGGAGCTCCTACAATGAGCAGTTCTTC.

The V call is TRBV7-9, the J call TRBJ2-1, with TRBD2 identical over 14 bases. This CDR3 contains 15 residues. Germline V gene data show CDR1 as SEHNR and CDR2 as FQNEAQ (reference sequence). Trimming removed 4 bases from V and 9 bases from J; junction bases left unmatched: 5. CDR3 in DNA: TGTGCCAGCAGCTCCGGGACTAGCGGGAGAGTTGAGCAGTTCTTC. This encodes CASSSGTSGRVEQFF.

The table lists this clone with a count of one. The rearrangement uses TRBV20-1 and TRBJ2-7; no clear D gene. CDR1 and CDR2 (germline): DFQATT, SNEGSKA (reference sequence). The CDR3 is made up of 11 amino acids. V was pared by 3 bases and J by 4 bases, with 7 bases between. The chain's CDR3 is CSARETYEQYF. DNA of the CDR3: TGCAGTGCTAGGGAGACTTACGAGCAGTACTTC.

The chain uses TRBV11-3 and TRBJ2-7, with unresolved D. In germline, CDR1 is SGHNT, CDR2 YENEEA. The CDR3 has 13 residues. V lost 5 bases and J 3 bases, leaving 11 bases between the germline ends. As DNA, the CDR3 is TGTGCCAGCAGCCCCGGGCCTAACTACGAGCAGTACTTC. This codes for CASSPGPNYEQYF.

The chain carries TRBV24-1 and TRBJ1-4, with 8 bases aligning to TRBD1. The CDR3 totals 15 residues. With V trimmed by 3 bases and J by 3 bases, 2 bases remained unmatched. Germline CDR1 reads KGHDR; CDR2 reads SFDVKD. CDR3 bases: TGTGCCACCAGTGATGGACAGGGATCTAATGAAAAACTGTTTTTT. Translation: CATSDGQGSNEKLFF.

This clone was picked up a small number of times. The J gene is TRBJ2-6, the V gene TRBV4-2; D may be TRBD2 (5 bases). CDR3 length: 19 amino acids. CDR1 is LGHNA and CDR2 is YNFKEQ in the germline V gene. V lost 0 bases to trimming and J lost 4 bases, with 19 bases between them. The CDR3 here is CASSQDLASGAGGANVLTF. In nucleotides, the CDR3 is TGTGCCAGCAGCCAAGATCTAGCCAGCGGTGCGGGCGGGGCCAACGTCCTGACTTTC.

This chain joins TRBV11-2 and TRBJ1-3, with TRBD1 matching over 8 bases. This CDR3 has 14 amino acids. V shed 5 bases and J 4 bases; nucleotides not matched to a gene: 4. Looked up from germline, CDR1 is SGHAT and CDR2 is FQNNGV. The CDR3 DNA sequence: TGTGCCAGCAGCCAGGGGGCGCTGGGAAACACCATATATTTT. Translated, it gives CASSQGALGNTIYF. Together with reference TRBV11-2 and TRBJ1-3, the CDR3 gives the full variable domain: EAGVAQSPRYKIIEKRQSVAFWCNPISGHATLYWYQQILGQGPKLLIQFQNNGVVDDSQLPKDRFSAERLKGVDSTLKIQPAKLEDSAVYLCASSQGALGNTIYFGEGSWLTVV.